This T cell receptor beta chain was sequenced for a study of metastatic and nonmetastatic thyroid tumors. The germline CDR1 and CDR2 sequences are MNHNS and SASEGT. This CDR3 comprises 14 residues. Trimming cost V 8 bases and J 1 base, with 14 bases left between them. MiXCR re-clonotyped the PCR reads for TCRdb. Here the sample spans fewer than 50,000 clones, about 16% being singletons. Many counts were recorded for this clone. No treatment of any kind had been given to any patient before thyroid surgery. This TCR was sampled from a female donor with papillary thyroid cancer or a benign thyroid nodule (not recorded which). Some clones in this sample may be carry-over from other donors' samples. V usage is TRBV6-1 and J usage is TRBJ1-1; D not resolved. The sequenced material came from blood. The CDR3 region has the DNA TGTGCCAGCCGTAGGGCTTGGGGGAACACTGAAGCTTTCTTT. It yields the protein CASRRAWGNTEAFF.